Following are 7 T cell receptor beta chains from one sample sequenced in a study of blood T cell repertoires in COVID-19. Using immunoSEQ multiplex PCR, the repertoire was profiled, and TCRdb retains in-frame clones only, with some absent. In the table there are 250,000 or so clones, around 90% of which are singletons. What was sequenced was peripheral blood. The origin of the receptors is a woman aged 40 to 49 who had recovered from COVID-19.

The CDR3 DNA sequence: TGTGCCAGCACCTTCGGGTCAGATACGCAGTATTTT. This codes for CASTFGSDTQYF. The chain is built from TRBV12-3 or TRBV12-4 and TRBJ2-3, with D hard to call. This CDR3 has 12 residues. V shed 7 bases and J shed 4 bases, with 9 bases lying between them.

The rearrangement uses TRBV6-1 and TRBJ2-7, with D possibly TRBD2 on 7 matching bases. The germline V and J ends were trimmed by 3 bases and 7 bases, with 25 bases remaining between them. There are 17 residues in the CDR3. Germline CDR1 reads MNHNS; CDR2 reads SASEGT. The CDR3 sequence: CASSEGSGGALSVEQYF. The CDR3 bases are TGTGCCAGCAGTGAGGGGTCTGGGGGGGCCCTATCTGTGGAGCAGTACTTC.

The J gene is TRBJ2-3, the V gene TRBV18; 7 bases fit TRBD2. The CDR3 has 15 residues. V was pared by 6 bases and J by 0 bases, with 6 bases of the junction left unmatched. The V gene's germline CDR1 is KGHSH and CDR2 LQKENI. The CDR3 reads CASSPTSASTDTQYF. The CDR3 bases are TGTGCCAGCTCCCCTACTAGCGCTAGCACAGATACGCAGTATTTT.

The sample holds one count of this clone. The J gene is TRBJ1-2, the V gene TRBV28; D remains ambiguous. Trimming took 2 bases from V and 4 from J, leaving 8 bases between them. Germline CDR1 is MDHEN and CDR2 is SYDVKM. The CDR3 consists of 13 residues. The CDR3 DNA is TGTGCCAGCAGTTTAACGGCGGGCTATGGCTACACCTTC. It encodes CASSLTAGYGYTF.

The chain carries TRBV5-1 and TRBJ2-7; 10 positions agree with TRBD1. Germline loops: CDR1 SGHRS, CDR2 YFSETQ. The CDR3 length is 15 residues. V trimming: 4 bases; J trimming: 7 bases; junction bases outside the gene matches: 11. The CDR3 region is CASSPLTGGAGEQYF. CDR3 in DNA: TGCGCCAGCAGCCCTCTGACAGGGGGCGCGGGGGAGCAGTACTTC.

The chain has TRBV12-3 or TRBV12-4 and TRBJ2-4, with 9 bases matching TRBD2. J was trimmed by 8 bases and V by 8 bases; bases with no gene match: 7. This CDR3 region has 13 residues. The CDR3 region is CASLSGSSDIQYF. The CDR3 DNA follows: TGTGCCAGCCTTAGCGGGAGTTCAGACATTCAGTACTTC.

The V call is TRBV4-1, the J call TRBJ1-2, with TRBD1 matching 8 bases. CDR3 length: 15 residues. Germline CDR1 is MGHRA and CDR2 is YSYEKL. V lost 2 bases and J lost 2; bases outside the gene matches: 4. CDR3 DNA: TGCGCCAGCAGCCAAACACAGGGGGTCAACTATGGCTACACCTTC. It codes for CASSQTQGVNYGYTF.